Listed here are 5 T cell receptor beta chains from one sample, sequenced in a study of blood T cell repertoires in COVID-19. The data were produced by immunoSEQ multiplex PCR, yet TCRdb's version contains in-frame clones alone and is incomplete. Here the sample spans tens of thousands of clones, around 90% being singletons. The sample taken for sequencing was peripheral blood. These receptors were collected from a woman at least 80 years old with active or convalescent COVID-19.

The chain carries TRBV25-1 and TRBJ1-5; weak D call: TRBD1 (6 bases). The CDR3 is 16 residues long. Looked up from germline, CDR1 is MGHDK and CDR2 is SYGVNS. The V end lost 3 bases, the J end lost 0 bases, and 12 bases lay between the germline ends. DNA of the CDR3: TGTGCCAGCAGTGACCAAACAGGGAATAGCAATCAGCCCCAGCATTTT. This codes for CASSDQTGNSNQPQHF.

CDR3 amino acids: CASRPAQGAGELFF. CDR3 DNA sequence: TGCGCCAGCAGGCCGGCCCAGGGCGCCGGGGAGCTGTTTTTT. The gene calls are TRBV5-1 and TRBJ2-2, with D possibly being TRBD1 (5 bases). Per the germline V gene, CDR1 is SGHRS and CDR2 is YFSETQ. CDR3 length equals 14 residues. Trimming took off 5 bases at V and 6 bases at J, with 14 bases between the two ends.

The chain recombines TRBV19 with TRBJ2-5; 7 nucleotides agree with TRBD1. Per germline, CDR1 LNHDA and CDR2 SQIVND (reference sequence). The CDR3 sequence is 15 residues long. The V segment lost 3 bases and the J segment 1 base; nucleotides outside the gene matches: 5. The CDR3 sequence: CASSIRDRPQETQYF. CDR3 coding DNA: TGTGCCAGTAGTATTAGGGACAGACCCCAAGAGACCCAGTACTTC.

CDR3 sequence reads: CASSQVGRAGGYTF. The CDR3 DNA is TGTGCCAGCAGCCAAGTGGGCAGGGCCGGCGGCTACACCTTC. The V gene is TRBV14, the J gene TRBJ1-2, with a possible D match to TRBD1 (5 bases). V was trimmed by 1 base and J by 8 bases, leaving 14 bases between them. CDR3 length: 14 residues. CDR1 is SGHDN and CDR2 is FVKESK in the germline V gene.

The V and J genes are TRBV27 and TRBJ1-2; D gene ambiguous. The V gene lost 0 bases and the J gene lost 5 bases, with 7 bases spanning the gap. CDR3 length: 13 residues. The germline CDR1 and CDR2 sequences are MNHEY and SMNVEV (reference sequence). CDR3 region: CASSLSRGYGYTF. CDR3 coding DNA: TGTGCCAGCAGTTTATCACGGGGATATGGCTACACCTTC.